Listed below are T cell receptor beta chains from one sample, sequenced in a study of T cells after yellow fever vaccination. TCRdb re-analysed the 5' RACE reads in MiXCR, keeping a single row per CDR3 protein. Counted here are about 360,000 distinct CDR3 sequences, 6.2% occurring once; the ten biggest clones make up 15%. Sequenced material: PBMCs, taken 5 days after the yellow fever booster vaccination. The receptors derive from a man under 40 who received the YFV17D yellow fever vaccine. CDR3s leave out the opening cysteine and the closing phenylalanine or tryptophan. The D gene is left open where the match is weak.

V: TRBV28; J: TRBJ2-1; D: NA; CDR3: ASSGLEQF
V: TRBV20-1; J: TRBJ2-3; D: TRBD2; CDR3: SARDLAGPLQAQY
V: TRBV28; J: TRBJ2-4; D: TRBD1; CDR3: ASSTTGVGNIQY
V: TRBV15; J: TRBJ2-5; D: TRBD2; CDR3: ATSRPGGEETQY
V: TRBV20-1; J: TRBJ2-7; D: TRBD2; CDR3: SARGSGGYEQY
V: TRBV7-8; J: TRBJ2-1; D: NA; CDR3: ASSLEVSYNEQF
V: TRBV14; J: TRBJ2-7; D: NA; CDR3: ASSHLGPPYEQY
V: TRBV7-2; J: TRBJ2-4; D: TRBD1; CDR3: ASSLPPGQLWNIQY
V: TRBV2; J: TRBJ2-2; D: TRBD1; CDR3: ASKTGRPSPAGELF
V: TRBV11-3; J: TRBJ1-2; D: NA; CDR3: ASSLDRTAECT
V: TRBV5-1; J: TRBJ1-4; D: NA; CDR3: ASSPGGHTNEKLF
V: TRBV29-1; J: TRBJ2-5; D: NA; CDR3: SVTGAHQETQY
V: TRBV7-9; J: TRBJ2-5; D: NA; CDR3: ASSLAFRETQY
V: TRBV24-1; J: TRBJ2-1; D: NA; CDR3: ATSPRGGGNEQF
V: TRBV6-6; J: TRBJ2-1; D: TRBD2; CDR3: ASSPRLAGGSNEQF
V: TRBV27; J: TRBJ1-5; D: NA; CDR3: ASSFRLQVGQPQH
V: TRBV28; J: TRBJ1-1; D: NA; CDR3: ASGTRGNTEAF
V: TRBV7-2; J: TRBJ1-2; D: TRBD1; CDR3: ASPRGEIYGYT